The entry below describes one T cell receptor (beta chain). Its antigen is not identified. Sequencing used immunoSEQ multiplex PCR; TCRdb keeps in-frame clones, though not all of them. The sample consists of about 180,000 clones, about 88% of them appearing once. The data belong to a study of T cell responses to AZD1222 COVID-19 vaccine. Study observations and caveats: In all cases, repertoires were sampled only after the peak T cell response. Clonal diversity was possibly underestimated, and the donors were mostly white British, with more females.

V lost 4 bases and J lost 4; bases outside the gene matches: 10. The germline CDR1 and CDR2 sequences are KGHSH and LQKENI. This CDR3 comprises 16 residues. The chain is built from TRBV18 and TRBJ1-3; 7 bases fit TRBD1. The receptor's source is an adult in good health. The sequencing here drew on peripheral blood, taken on day 0 of AZD1222 vaccination. CDR3 region: CASSQGITGAGNTIYF. CDR3 sequence (DNA): TGTGCCAGCTCACAAGGCATAACAGGGGCCGGAAACACCATATATTTT.